The next 20 T cell receptor beta chains were all read from a single sample in a study of untreated major depressive disorder. Assay used: immunoSEQ multiplex PCR; TCRdb lists only in-frame clones, some missing. This table holds just over 20,000 clones, more than 70% found once. The specimen sequenced was CD4+ T cells from PBMCs. The receptors were gathered from a woman younger than 45 in good health.

The chain recombines TRBV9 with TRBJ1-2; 10 bases align to TRBD1. The V gene end was trimmed by 3 bases and the J gene end by 6 bases; junction bases not matched to a gene: 11. From germline, CDR1 is SGDLS and CDR2 YYNGEE. The CDR3 is 16 amino acids. The CDR3 here is CASSGVGGQGENGYTF. For the CDR3, the DNA is TGTGCCAGCAGCGGCGTCGGCGGACAGGGGGAAAATGGCTACACCTTC.

The chain carries TRBV18 and TRBJ2-1, with TRBD1 identical over 7 bases. The CDR3 covers 15 residues. V was pared by 5 bases and J by 3 bases, with 7 bases of the junction left unmatched. Germline V lookup: CDR1 KGHSH, CDR2 LQKENI. The CDR3 loop reads CASSETGQNYNEQFF. The CDR3 DNA sequence: TGTGCCAGCTCAGAGACGGGACAGAACTACAATGAGCAGTTCTTC.

The rearrangement links TRBV7-2 to TRBJ1-5; D unclear. The germline V gene encodes CDR1 SGHTA and CDR2 FQGNSA. This CDR3 is built from 15 residues. Trimming pared 1 base from V and 8 bases from J, leaving 15 bases between. CDR3 sequence reads: CASSLVSGSAEPQHF. DNA for the CDR3: TGTGCCAGCAGCTTAGTATCGGGGTCAGCGGAGCCCCAGCATTTT.

The chain has TRBV5-1 and TRBJ1-2; 8 positions match TRBD1. Trimming cost V 2 bases and J 7 bases; bases outside gene matches: 1. Germline assignment: CDR1 SGHRS and CDR2 YFSETQ. The CDR3 has 12 amino acids. The CDR3 loop reads CASSFTGGGYTF. The CDR3 nucleotides are TGCGCCAGCAGCTTTACAGGGGGTGGCTACACCTTC. The full variable domain, rest sourced from reference TRBV5-1 and TRBJ1-2, is KAGVTQTPRYLIKTRGQQVTLSCSPISGHRSVSWYQQTPGQGLQFLFEYFSETQRNKGNFPGRFSGRQFSNSRSEMNVSTLELGDSALYLCASSFTGGGYTFGSGTRLTVV.

This CDR3 reads CASSIVRPISGANVLTF. As DNA, the CDR3 is TGTGCCAGTAGTATAGTTCGACCGATCTCTGGGGCCAACGTCCTGACTTTC. This chain links TRBV19 with TRBJ2-6; unclear D gene. The CDR3 runs 17 residues. Germline V gives CDR1 LNHDA, CDR2 SQIVND (reference sequence). Trimming left V 1 base short and J 0 bases short, with 10 bases between.

In this sample, this clone turned up a few times. This chain's CDR3 is CASSLGHLQGAFGYTF. In DNA, the CDR3 is TGTGCCAGCAGCTTAGGACACCTACAGGGGGCTTTTGGCTACACCTTC. V gene TRBV7-6 combines with J gene TRBJ1-2, with 9 bases that match TRBD1. Germline CDR1 SGHVS, CDR2 FNYEAQ. The junction had 10 bases not matched to a gene; V was cut back by 1 base and J by 7 bases. This CDR3 region has 16 residues.

The chain combines TRBV29-1 with TRBJ2-3, with a weak D call TRBD2 (7 bases). The germline V gene encodes CDR1 SQVTM and CDR2 ANQGSEA. The V end was cut by 7 bases, the J end by 2 bases, with 22 bases between. This CDR3 spans 16 amino acids. CDR3 sequence: CSAAGKGGIDTDTQYF. The CDR3 region has the DNA TGCAGCGCCGCGGGGAAGGGGGGGATAGACACAGATACGCAGTATTTT.

A few counts support this clone. This rearrangement joins TRBV7-9 to TRBJ1-2; TRBD1 aligns across 8 bases. Trimming took 2 bases from V and 6 from J; bases not matched to a gene: 8. This CDR3 is built from 15 residues. The V gene's germline CDR1 is SEHNR and CDR2 FQNEAQ (reference sequence). CDR3 region: CASSLPGQGRNGYTF. The DNA for the CDR3 is TGTGCCAGCAGCTTACCCGGACAGGGAAGAAATGGCTACACCTTC.

The genes are TRBV5-1 and TRBJ1-2, with D unclear. Trimming pared 0 bases from V and 5 bases from J, leaving 5 bases between. The germline gives CDR1 SGHRS, CDR2 YFSETQ. The CDR3 runs 12 residues. The CDR3 DNA sequence: TGCGCCAGCAGCTTGGACGTTTATGGCTACACCTTC. Protein product: CASSLDVYGYTF.

The DNA of the CDR3 is TGTGCCAGCAGCTCCGAGTTAACGCTATCCTACGAGCAGTACTTC. It codes for CASSSELTLSYEQYF. The chain recombines TRBV7-2 with TRBJ2-7; the D is unclear. This CDR3 comprises 15 residues. The V end was cut by 4 bases, the J end by 1 base, with 14 bases between. From germline, CDR1 is SGHTA and CDR2 FQGNSA.

Note on this clone: This CDR3 is also generated by other DNA sequences in the sample. The V and J genes are TRBV6-5 and TRBJ1-5; D gene uncertain. Germline V gene data show CDR1 as MNHEY and CDR2 as SVGAGI. The CDR3 consists of 13 residues. V dropped 4 bases and J dropped 2 bases, with 6 bases sitting between them. CDR3 in amino acids: CASSWGGNQPQHF. CDR3 nucleotides: TGTGCCAGCAGTTGGGGTGGCAATCAGCCCCAGCATTTT.

The V gene is TRBV18, the J gene TRBJ2-5; D unclear. Germline CDR1 reads KGHSH; CDR2 reads LQKENI. Deletions cut 0 bases from V and 4 bases from J, with 12 bases between. This CDR3 region has 15 residues. CDR3 loop: CASSPPVLFSETQYF. CDR3 coding DNA: TGTGCCAGCTCACCACCGGTACTGTTCTCAGAGACCCAGTACTTC.

This clone was found once. The V call is TRBV5-1, the J call TRBJ2-5; TRBD2 matches at 7 bases. Germline V CDR1 and CDR2: SGHRS, YFSETQ. Trimming at V came to 2 bases and at J to 3 bases, leaving 7 bases not matched to a gene. The CDR3 contains 15 residues. DNA for the CDR3: TGCGCCAGCAGCTTAGGGGCGGGGGTCAAAGAGACCCAGTACTTC. Protein: CASSLGAGVKETQYF.

The chain recombines TRBV9 with TRBJ2-1, with 7 bases identical to TRBD1. Per the germline V gene, CDR1 is SGDLS and CDR2 is YYNGEE. The CDR3 consists of 15 residues. The V and J ends lost 2 bases and 5 bases, in that order; junction bases with no gene match: 7. CDR3 nucleotides: TGTGCCAGCAGCGTGGCAGACAGGGCCCACAATGAGCAGTTCTTC. Translating it yields CASSVADRAHNEQFF. The full variable domain, completed using reference TRBV9 and TRBJ2-1, is DSGVTQTPKHLITATGQRVTLRCSPRSGDLSVYWYQQSLDQGLQFLIQYYNGEERAKGNILERFSAQQFPDLHSELNLSSLELGDSALYFCASSVADRAHNEQFFGPGTRLTVL.

The chain uses TRBV5-1 and TRBJ2-5, with a tentative D call TRBD2 (6 bases). Germline V gene data show CDR1 as SGHRS and CDR2 as YFSETQ. The CDR3 totals 15 residues. Trimming removed 0 bases at V and 4 bases at J, with 13 bases between. The CDR3 here is CASSLGGGGGETQYF. CDR3 DNA: TGCGCCAGCAGCTTGGGAGGTGGGGGAGGAGAGACCCAGTACTTC. The full variable domain, completed using reference TRBV5-1 and TRBJ2-5, is KAGVTQTPRYLIKTRGQQVTLSCSPISGHRSVSWYQQTPGQGLQFLFEYFSETQRNKGNFPGRFSGRQFSNSRSEMNVSTLELGDSALYLCASSLGGGGGETQYFGPGTRLLVL.

The chain combines TRBV6-5 with TRBJ2-7; maybe TRBD2 (5 bases). CDR3 length equals 14 residues. CDR1 MNHEY and CDR2 SVGAGI come from the germline V gene. The V gene lost 2 bases and the J gene lost 2 bases, with 10 bases spanning the gap. The CDR3, as DNA: TGTGCCAGCAGTTACCGAGAGGGAACCTACGAGCAGTACTTC. Translating gives CASSYREGTYEQYF.

This chain joins TRBV11-2 and TRBJ1-6; D unresolved. Germline CDR1 reads SGHAT; CDR2 reads FQNNGV. V lost 0 bases and J 9 bases, leaving 18 bases between the germline ends. The length of the CDR3 is 17 residues. CDR3 bases: TGTGCCAGCAGCTTAGACCCGGCGGGTGTAGGCCTTTCACCCCTCCACTTT. Its protein is CASSLDPAGVGLSPLHF.

V and J are TRBV30 and TRBJ1-2, with 8 bases lining up with TRBD1. There are 14 residues in the CDR3. CDR1 and CDR2 (germline): GTSNPN, SVGIG (reference sequence). The V segment lost 2 bases and the J segment 5 bases; nucleotides outside the gene matches: 7. Here the CDR3 DNA reads TGTGCCTGGAGTCCCGATCAGGGGGCTTATGGCTACACCTTC. Its protein product is CAWSPDQGAYGYTF.

The chain uses TRBV4-1 and TRBJ2-3; 8 bases map to TRBD2. V gave up 0 bases and J gave up 14 bases; unmatched junction bases: 4. Germline CDR1 MGHRA, CDR2 YSYEKL. This CDR3 is built from 12 residues. CDR3 DNA sequence: TGCGCCAGCAGCCAAGAAGGGACTAGTTGGTATTTT. Amino acid sequence: CASSQEGTSWYF.

V usage is TRBV19 and J usage is TRBJ1-2; no firm D call. V was pared by 4 bases and J by 4 bases, with 10 bases between. This CDR3 is built from 13 residues. Per the germline V gene, CDR1 is LNHDA and CDR2 is SQIVND (reference sequence). The CDR3 DNA follows: TGTGCCAGTAGTACAAGGGTTGGCTATGGCTACACCTTC. Its translation is CASSTRVGYGYTF.